Listed below are T cell receptor beta chains from one sample, sequenced in a study of response to subunit inactivated influenza vaccine. TCRdb re-derived calls from the RT-PCR reads in MiXCR, one entry per CDR3 protein. This table holds around 790,000 distinct CDR3 sequences, roughly 20% found once. Source: PBMCs from blood, taken approximately 5 days after vaccination. Every receptor here comes from a man between 50 and 59 years old who received an inactivated influenza vaccine. CDR3s include the opening cysteine and the closing phenylalanine or tryptophan. Each record gives: V gene, J gene, clone size, D gene, CDR3 DNA, CDR3 protein. A D gene is named only where the DNA matches it firmly. For some rows the clone size is stated as once, few or many, or as a class when expanded; others skip it.

TRBV7-2	TRBJ1-1	few	NA	TGTGCCAGCAGCTTAAGGCCAACGGAAAAAGCTTTCTTT	CASSLRPTEKAFF
TRBV7-2	TRBJ1-1	NA	NA	TGTGCCAGCAGCCCACAGACAGATATGAACACTGAAGCTTTCTTT	CASSPQTDMNTEAFF
TRBV7-2	TRBJ2-3	few	NA	TGTGCCAGCAGCTTATTCGGGGTGAGCACAGATACGCAGTATTTT	CASSLFGVSTDTQYF
TRBV7-2	TRBJ2-7	few	NA	TGTGCCAGCAGCTTAGTGTTGGTGGGAAGCTCCTACGAGCAGTACTTC	CASSLVLVGSSYEQYF
TRBV11-2	TRBJ2-3	few	NA	TGTGCCAGCAGCGTAGGAGGAGCAGATACGCAGTATTTT	CASSVGGADTQYF
TRBV4-3	TRBJ2-3	many	TRBD2	TGCGCCAGCAGCCAAGATTTCGGAGCGGGAGCAGATACGCAGTATTTT	CASSQDFGAGADTQYF
TRBV4-3	TRBJ2-5	NA	TRBD1	TGCGCCAGCAGCCAAGGGCGGACAGGGCGCGTAGAGACCCAGTACTTC	CASSQGRTGRVETQYF
TRBV7-9	TRBJ2-1	NA	TRBD2	TGTGCCAGCAGCGCTCGACTAGCGGATACCTACAATGAGCAGTTCTTC	CASSARLADTYNEQFF
TRBV20-1	TRBJ2-5	few	TRBD2	TGCAGTGCTATAGCGGGCCAAGAGACCCAGTACTTC	CSAIAGQETQYF
TRBV24-1	TRBJ2-3	many	NA	TGTGCCACCAGTGACCCCCTTCCGGGATCAAGCACAGATACGCAGTATTTT	CATSDPLPGSSTDTQYF
TRBV4-3	TRBJ2-3	few	NA	TGCGCCAGCAGCCAAGAGTTGAATTTGCCCGATACGCAGTATTTT	CASSQELNLPDTQYF
TRBV7-9	TRBJ2-7	NA	TRBD1	TGTGCCAGCAGCTTAGCGACAGGGGGCCCCTACGAGCAGTACTTC	CASSLATGGPYEQYF
TRBV9	TRBJ1-1	few	NA	TGTGCCAGCAGCGTAGTTGAGGTGCCGAACACTGAAGCTTTCTTT	CASSVVEVPNTEAFF
TRBV5-1	TRBJ2-3	few	NA	TGCGCCAGCATGCAGGACGTCTCAGATACGCAGTATTTT	CASMQDVSDTQYF
TRBV10-3	TRBJ2-3	NA	NA	TGTGCCATCAGTGAGTTTGGGGAGCAATCCACAGATACGCAGTATTTT	CAISEFGEQSTDTQYF
TRBV4-1	TRBJ2-1	few	TRBD2	TGCGCCAGCAGCCCTATTAGCGGGGACTACAATGAGCAGTTCTTC	CASSPISGDYNEQFF
TRBV20-1	TRBJ2-3	NA	TRBD2	TGCAGTGCTAGAGTAGCGGGAGCGAGAACAGATACGCAGTATTTT	CSARVAGARTDTQYF
TRBV7-2	TRBJ2-1	many	TRBD1	TGTGCCAGCAGCTCTACAGGGGTGAATGAGCAGTTCTTC	CASSSTGVNEQFF
TRBV6-2/TRBV6-3	TRBJ1-5	NA	NA	TGTGCCAGCAGTTATCTCCGTGGTCTTAATCAGCCCCAGCATTTT	CASSYLRGLNQPQHF
TRBV29-1	TRBJ2-5	few	TRBD1	TGCAGCGTTGATGGGATCGGGACAGGGCTTTCGGGGACCCAGTACTTC	CSVDGIGTGLSGTQYF
TRBV20-1	TRBJ2-6	many	NA	TGCAGTGCTAGAGCCGAGGGATCTGGGGCCAACGTCCTGACTTTC	CSARAEGSGANVLTF
TRBV2	TRBJ2-1	few	NA	TGTGCCAGCATTGCTAGCGCCAATGAGCAGTTCTTC	CASIASANEQFF
TRBV3-1	TRBJ2-1	NA	TRBD2	TGTGCCAGCAGCAAAGAAAAGGTTGGACTAGCGAGAGGTGAGCAGTTCTTC	CASSKEKVGLARGEQFF
TRBV7-2	TRBJ1-1	few	NA	TGTGCCAGCAGCTTAAGCCCCAAGACAGCGGGGACTGAAGCTTTCTTT	CASSLSPKTAGTEAFF
TRBV12-3/TRBV12-4	TRBJ2-2	few	NA	TGTGCCAGCAGCCACTCTTATAGCGGGGAGCTGTTTTTT	CASSHSYSGELFF
TRBV10-1	TRBJ2-2	few	NA	TGCGCCAGCAGTGCGGAGACAGCGAACACCGGGGAGCTGTTTTTT	CASSAETANTGELFF
TRBV29-1	TRBJ2-7	many	TRBD1	TGCAGCGTTGATGGTACCGGGACAGAGCCCTACGAGCAGTACTTC	CSVDGTGTEPYEQYF
TRBV9	TRBJ2-2	NA	NA	TGTGCCAGCAGCGTGGGACGGGAGAACACCGGGGAGCTGTTTTTT	CASSVGRENTGELFF
TRBV12-5	TRBJ2-5	NA	NA	TGTGCTAGTGGTTTGGGGGGGGAAGAGACCCAGTACTTC	CASGLGGEETQYF
TRBV12-3/TRBV12-4	TRBJ2-3	NA	NA	TGTGCCAGCAAAGCAGCGGGACATAGACGCCCAGATACGCAGTATTTT	CASKAAGHRRPDTQYF
TRBV7-8	TRBJ1-1	NA	NA	TGTGCCAGCAGCTACTCGGAGGCGAACACTGAAGCTTTCTTT	CASSYSEANTEAFF
TRBV5-1	TRBJ1-1	NA	NA	TGCGCCAGCAGCGACTTGGGCACTGAAGCTTTCTTT	CASSDLGTEAFF
TRBV20-1	TRBJ2-2	NA	NA	TGCAGTGCTAGAGTACCGGGCACCGGGGAGCTGTTTTTT	CSARVPGTGELFF
TRBV20-1	TRBJ2-6	NA	TRBD1	TGCAGTGCTAGGACAGGGGCCTCCTCTGGGGCCAACGTCCTGACTTTC	CSARTGASSGANVLTF
TRBV29-1	TRBJ2-3	NA	TRBD2	TGCAGCGTTGAGGACAGATATAGCGGGAGGGCCCCAGATACGCAGTATTTT	CSVEDRYSGRAPDTQYF
TRBV4-3	TRBJ2-2	NA	TRBD2	TGCGCCAGCAGCCGGACTAGATCCGGGGAGCTGTTTTTT	CASSRTRSGELFF
TRBV10-3	TRBJ1-6	many	NA	TGTGCCATCAGGACGGGGGGTAATTCACCCCTCCACTTT	CAIRTGGNSPLHF
TRBV6-5	TRBJ2-2	NA	NA	TGTGCCAGCAGTTCCCAGGGTCTCGCCGGGGAGCTGTTTTTT	CASSSQGLAGELFF
TRBV6-1	TRBJ2-5	many	NA	TGTGCCAGCAGGTTGGACGCCAGAAAACAAGAGACCCAGTACTTC	CASRLDARKQETQYF
TRBV7-2	TRBJ2-2	few	NA	TGTGCCAGCAGCATAAGACAGAACACCGGGGAGCTGTTTTTT	CASSIRQNTGELFF
TRBV19	TRBJ1-5	NA	NA	TGTGCCAGTAGTATAGGGGGCGTTAATAATCAGCCCCAGCATTTT	CASSIGGVNNQPQHF
TRBV20-1	TRBJ1-2	few	TRBD1	TGCAGTGCTAGACTGGACAGGGTGTATGGCTACACCTTC	CSARLDRVYGYTF
TRBV5-1	TRBJ2-3	many	TRBD1	TGCGCCAGCAGCGCCCAACAGGGGGATACGCAGTATTTT	CASSAQQGDTQYF
TRBV5-1	TRBJ1-2	few	TRBD1	TGCGCCAGCAGCTTGGGGACAGGGGGCGGCGATGGCTACACCTTC	CASSLGTGGGDGYTF
TRBV11-2	TRBJ2-5	NA	NA	TGTGCCAGCAGCTCCCTAGCTAACCAAGAGACCCAGTACTTC	CASSSLANQETQYF
TRBV4-2	TRBJ2-7	few	NA	TGTGCCAGCAGCCAAGATGAACAGGGTTCTTACGAGCAGTACTTC	CASSQDEQGSYEQYF
TRBV12-3/TRBV12-4	TRBJ2-7	NA	NA	TGTGCCAGCAGTCCCCTCAGATACGAGCAGTACTTC	CASSPLRYEQYF
TRBV20-1	TRBJ2-1	NA	TRBD2	TGCAGTGCTACCACTAGCGGGGGTAGGAATGAGCAGTTCTTC	CSATTSGGRNEQFF
TRBV7-9	TRBJ1-2	NA	NA	TGTGCCAGCAGCTTAGCGGTACGCACGACTGGAGGCTACACCTTC	CASSLAVRTTGGYTF
TRBV20-1	TRBJ1-4	NA	NA	TGCAGTGCTCATCAAGAATCAACTAATGAAAAACTGTTTTTT	CSAHQESTNEKLFF